This T cell receptor beta chain was retrieved from a study of identical twins. Study outcomes and limitations: Some out-of-frame alpha sequences were shared by twins, and these showed excess low generation probability. The more abundant beta clonotypes in cord blood had fewer insertions, and memory repertoires did not show this.

The CDR3 extends over 13 amino acids. From germline, CDR1 is SEHNR and CDR2 FQNEAQ (reference sequence). The V segment lost 5 bases and the J segment 3 bases; nucleotides outside the gene matches: 3. This clonotype was recorded a few times. As yet, its antigen is unknown. cDNA molecules carried unique molecular identifiers, and template switching added a universal primer site. TCRdb analysed the 5' RACE reads with MiXCR anew, one entry per CDR3 protein. The top ten hold roughly 1.6% of the sample, which has hundreds of thousands of distinct CDR3 sequences, around an eighth seen once. These data were likewise used in another study, on yellow fever vaccine responses in identical twins.

V usage is TRBV7-9 and J usage is TRBJ2-5; 7 positions match TRBD2. The sample comprised PBMCs. This receptor was identified in a woman younger than 30 in good health. CDR3 coding DNA: TGTGCCAGCAGCATCCGGGGGGAAGAGACCCAGTACTTC. As protein: CASSIRGEETQYF.